This T cell receptor beta chain is drawn from a study of blood T cell repertoires in COVID-19. Here immunoSEQ multiplex PCR was the method, and the copy in TCRdb shows in-frame clones only, minus some. The repertoire holds under 150,000 clones, with roughly 80% as singletons. The receptor comes from a human donor in a cohort sampled during active COVID-19. Material for sequencing was peripheral blood.

The CDR3 here is CASSERRGMNTGELFF. Written as DNA, the CDR3 is TGTGCCAGCAGTGAACGCAGGGGAATGAACACCGGGGAGCTGTTTTTT. V gene TRBV6-1 combines with J gene TRBJ2-2, with D perhaps TRBD1 (6 bases). This CDR3 is 16 amino acids long. V lost 2 bases to trimming and J lost 1 base, with 11 bases between them. Per germline, CDR1 MNHNS and CDR2 SASEGT.